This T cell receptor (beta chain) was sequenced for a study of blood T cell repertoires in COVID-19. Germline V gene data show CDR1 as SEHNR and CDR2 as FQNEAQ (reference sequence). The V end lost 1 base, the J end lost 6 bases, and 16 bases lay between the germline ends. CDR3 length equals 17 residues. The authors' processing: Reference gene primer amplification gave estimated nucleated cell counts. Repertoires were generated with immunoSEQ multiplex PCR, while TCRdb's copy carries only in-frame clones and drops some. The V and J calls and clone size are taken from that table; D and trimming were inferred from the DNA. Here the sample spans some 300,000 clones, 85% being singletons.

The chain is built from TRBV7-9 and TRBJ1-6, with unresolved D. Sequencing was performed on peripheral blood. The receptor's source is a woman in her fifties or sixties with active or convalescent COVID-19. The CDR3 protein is CASSLGSDPRLNSPLHF. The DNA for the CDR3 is TGTGCCAGCAGCTTAGGGAGCGATCCAAGGCTTAATTCACCCCTCCACTTT.